A single sample is the source of the 18 T cell receptor beta chains below, sequenced in a study of cytomegalovirus exposure and HLA in healthy donors. The PCR used 60 Vbeta and 13 Jbeta primers. TCRdb's table, derived via immunoSEQ multiplex PCR, lists solely in-frame clones and lacks some. The sample includes 150,000 to 200,000 clones, about 73% seen only once; the top ten take approximately 13%. The specimen sequenced was PBMCs. These receptors all stem from a woman in her 50s in good health and CMV-seropositive.

This clone was counted only a few times. J is TRBJ2-6 and V is TRBV7-3; no clear D. Trimming left V 1 base short and J 1 base short, with 8 bases between. Germline-derived CDR1 and CDR2 are SGHTA and FQGTGA. This CDR3 contains 16 residues. In DNA, the CDR3 is TGTGCCAGCAGCTTAATACCGGGTTCTGGGGCCAACGTCCTGACTTTC. Translating it yields CASSLIPGSGANVLTF.

The chain employs TRBV6-1 and TRBJ2-7; TRBD1 matches 7 bases. This CDR3 comprises 14 residues. The germline V gene encodes CDR1 MNHNS and CDR2 SASEGT. The V segment lost 5 bases and the J segment 2 bases; nucleotides outside the gene matches: 6. Here the CDR3 DNA reads TGTGCCAGCAGTTCCGGGACAGTTGCCTACGAGCAGTACTTC. Protein: CASSSGTVAYEQYF.

The chain joins TRBV4-1 to TRBJ2-5, with D perhaps matching TRBD1 (7 bases). The CDR3 is 16 residues long. Germline CDR1 reads MGHRA; CDR2 reads YSYEKL. V was trimmed by 0 bases and J by 3 bases, leaving 14 bases between them. The CDR3 DNA follows: TGCGCCAGCAGCCAAGAAGGAGGGGGCAGGGAAGAGACCCAGTACTTC. Translation: CASSQEGGGREETQYF.

The chain joins TRBV5-4 to TRBJ2-2, with 7 positions matching TRBD2. CDR1 is SGHNT and CDR2 is YYREEE in the germline V gene (reference sequence). CDR3 length: 15 residues. V lost 2 bases, J lost 4 bases, and 5 bases stayed unmatched. CDR3 DNA: TGTGCCAGCAGCTTAGGAGCGGGGATCACCGGGGAGCTGTTTTTT. Amino acid sequence: CASSLGAGITGELFF.

J is TRBJ2-3 and V is TRBV7-8, with D perhaps TRBD1 (5 bases). The CDR3 has 12 amino acids. Germline assignment: CDR1 SGHVS and CDR2 FQNEAQ. V lost 6 bases, J lost 10 bases, and 14 bases lay in between. CDR3 sequence: CASSQDSGAQYF. In DNA form, the CDR3 reads TGTGCCAGCAGTCAAGACAGTGGCGCGCAGTATTTT.

This chain connects TRBV2 to TRBJ1-2; perhaps TRBD1 as D (6 bases). The CDR3 runs to 15 residues. Germline V gene data show CDR1 as SNHLY and CDR2 as FYNNEI. V shed 6 bases and J shed 4 bases, with 18 bases lying between them. CDR3 coding DNA: TGTGCCAGCAGCTCGATAGGGGGGGCGGTCTATGGCTACACCTTC. The encoded protein is CASSSIGGAVYGYTF.

A single count supports this clone. The chain joins TRBV9 to TRBJ2-2; 11 positions match TRBD1. Unmatched junction bases numbered 2, after V lost 3 bases and J lost 4 bases. The CDR3 extends over 15 amino acids. Per the germline V gene, CDR1 is SGDLS and CDR2 is YYNGEE. CDR3 DNA: TGTGCCAGCAGCGGGGGACAGGGGGTCACCGGGGAGCTGTTTTTT. Translated: CASSGGQGVTGELFF.

The CDR3 DNA reads as TGTGCCAGCAGCTCCGACGAGGGACAGCCCCAGCATTTT. This translates into CASSSDEGQPQHF. The rearrangement uses TRBV7-9 and TRBJ1-5; no definite D call. V was pared by 4 bases and J by 7 bases, with 11 bases between. From germline, CDR1 is SEHNR and CDR2 FQNEAQ (reference sequence). The CDR3 length is 13 residues.

This clone was seen a single time. This rearrangement joins TRBV2 to TRBJ1-3; D remains ambiguous. The CDR3 totals 15 residues. Germline V CDR1 and CDR2: SNHLY, FYNNEI. The V and J ends lost 3 bases and 0 bases respectively, with 9 bases between them. CDR3 residues: CASSELGSSGNTIYF. The DNA for the CDR3 is TGTGCCAGCAGTGAGCTGGGGAGCTCTGGAAACACCATATATTTT.

The CDR3 is CASSWGLRATNEKLFF. As DNA, the CDR3 is TGTGCCAGCAGCTGGGGCCTCCGGGCAACTAATGAAAAACTGTTTTTT. V is TRBV11-2 and J is TRBJ1-4, with D perhaps TRBD1 (5 bases). V gave up 4 bases and J gave up 0 bases, with 12 bases separating them. The CDR3 extends over 16 amino acids. CDR1 is SGHAT, CDR2 FQNNGV, per germline.

This clone appeared a few times. This chain links TRBV5-1 with TRBJ1-5; possibly TRBD1 for D (5 bases). From germline, CDR1 is SGHRS and CDR2 YFSETQ. V shed 0 bases and J shed 3 bases, with 10 bases lying between them. This CDR3 has 15 amino acids. The CDR3 bases are TGCGCCAGCAGCTTGGCTCCGGGGGACAATCAGCCCCAGCATTTT. Residues: CASSLAPGDNQPQHF.

The chain employs TRBV13 and TRBJ2-7; a weak D match, TRBD2 (5 bases). The germline V gene has CDR1 PRHDT and CDR2 FYEKMQ (reference sequence). The CDR3 runs 13 residues. The V gene lost 7 bases and the J gene lost 3 bases, with 13 bases spanning the gap. The CDR3 coding sequence is TGTGCCAGCAACTCAACCGGGAACTACGAGCAGTACTTC. Translated: CASNSTGNYEQYF.

The chain has TRBV29-1 and TRBJ2-4, with no clear D. Germline CDR1 SQVTM, CDR2 ANQGSEA. The CDR3 totals 12 residues. V lost 7 bases and J 0 bases, leaving 7 bases between the germline ends. The CDR3: CSGLIAKNIQYF. The DNA for the CDR3 is TGCAGCGGGCTTATAGCCAAAAACATTCAGTACTTC.

The chain couples TRBV19 to TRBJ1-5; TRBD1 aligns across 8 bases. Germline V CDR1 and CDR2: LNHDA, SQIVND (reference sequence). This CDR3 spans 19 amino acids. V dropped 5 bases and J dropped 0; count of bases not matched to a gene: 15. CDR3 amino acids: CASSPPRGRLVDSNQPQHF. CDR3 DNA sequence: TGTGCCAGTAGTCCCCCCAGGGGGCGCTTAGTCGATAGCAATCAGCCCCAGCATTTT.

This clone was found once. V is TRBV10-3 and J is TRBJ2-3, with TRBD1 matching over 8 bases. CDR3 length: 15 residues. Germline assignment: CDR1 ENHRY and CDR2 SYGVKD. V lost 6 bases and J lost 2; bases outside the gene matches: 7. The CDR3 region is CAIRAGGLLTDTQYF. In nucleotides, the CDR3 is TGTGCCATCAGGGCAGGGGGCTTACTCACAGATACGCAGTATTTT.

The gene calls are TRBV14 and TRBJ1-1, with 8 bases lining up with TRBD1. This CDR3 has 15 residues. V lost 4 bases and J lost 6; bases outside the gene matches: 10. CDR1 and CDR2 (germline): SGHDN, FVKESK. The CDR3, as DNA: TGTGCCAGCAGCCTCGGACAGGGAAGGCGCGCTGAAGCTTTCTTT. The encoded protein is CASSLGQGRRAEAFF. The full variable domain, with the rest looked up from reference TRBV14 and TRBJ1-1, is EAGVTQFPSHSVIEKGQTVTLRCDPISGHDNLYWYRRVMGKEIKFLLHFVKESKQDESGMPNNRFLAERTGGTYSTLKVQPAELEDSGVYFCASSLGQGRRAEAFFGQGTRLTVV.

This clone occurred a few times. The rearrangement links TRBV19 to TRBJ2-2, with 7 bases fitting TRBD2. The CDR3 contains 16 residues. CDR1 LNHDA and CDR2 SQIVND come from the germline V gene (reference sequence). J lost 4 bases, V lost 5 bases, and 10 bases had no gene match. The CDR3 coding sequence is TGTGCCAGTAGTGCATTCAGCGGGGCAGGCACCGGGGAGCTGTTTTTT. It translates to CASSAFSGAGTGELFF.

This clone turned up a few times. This rearrangement joins TRBV7-2 to TRBJ2-7, with TRBD1 as a possible D gene (5 bases). Trimming pared 4 bases from V and 3 bases from J, leaving 13 bases between. Germline CDR1 is SGHTA and CDR2 is FQGNSA. The CDR3 sequence is 14 residues long. CDR3 nucleotides: TGTGCCAGCAGCTCGTCGCAAGGGGACTACGAGCAGTACTTC. This codes for CASSSSQGDYEQYF.